Presented here are 27 T cell receptor beta chains from one specimen sequenced in a study of circulating and synovial CD4+ cells in juvenile arthritis. Assay: immunoSEQ multiplex PCR; the TCRdb copy retains only in-frame clones and omits some. The table has under 35,000 clones, nearly 97% seen once. The sample taken for sequencing was CD4+ T cells from blood. These receptors were obtained from a human donor with juvenile idiopathic arthritis.

The rearrangement joins TRBV7-3 to TRBJ2-5; possibly TRBD2 for D (7 bases). From germline, CDR1 is SGHTA and CDR2 FQGTGA. Trimming pared 1 base from V and 5 bases from J, leaving 11 bases between. This CDR3 has 14 residues. Here the CDR3 reads CASSLMGGRETQYF. The CDR3 nucleotides are TGTGCCAGCAGCTTAATGGGGGGGCGGGAGACCCAGTACTTC.

The rearrangement uses TRBV29-1 and TRBJ1-1; D might be TRBD1 (5 bases). Germline assignment: CDR1 SQVTM and CDR2 ANQGSEA. V gave up 3 bases and J gave up 5 bases, with 10 bases separating them. The CDR3 runs 12 residues. The CDR3 is CSVDPGDTEAFF. The DNA of the CDR3 is TGCAGCGTTGATCCGGGGGATACTGAAGCTTTCTTT. The full variable domain, rest sourced from reference TRBV29-1 and TRBJ1-1, is SAVISQKPSRDICQRGTSLTIQCQVDSQVTMMFWYRQQPGQSLTLIATANQGSEATYESGFVIDKFPISRPNLTFSTLTVSNMSPEDSSIYLCSVDPGDTEAFFGQGTRLTVV.

The V gene is TRBV5-4, the J gene TRBJ1-3; D remains ambiguous. This CDR3 region has 16 residues. Germline V gene lookup returns CDR1 SGHNT and CDR2 YYREEE (reference sequence). V lost 4 bases to trimming and J lost 2 bases, with 16 bases between them. CDR3: CASSTTSGPTGNTIYF. DNA of the CDR3: TGTGCCAGCAGCACAACATCTGGCCCGACTGGAAACACCATATATTTT.

This rearrangement joins TRBV5-1 to TRBJ2-2, with 8 bases that match TRBD2. This CDR3 comprises 15 residues. The V gene end was trimmed by 7 bases and the J gene end by 4 bases; junction bases not matched to a gene: 9. Germline values: CDR1 SGHRS, CDR2 YFSETQ. The CDR3 DNA follows: TGCGCCAGCTGTCGGCGGGAGGTTTCCACCGGGGAGCTGTTTTTT. Protein: CASCRREVSTGELFF.

The rearrangement joins TRBV9 to TRBJ1-3; D is unclear. Germline V lookup: CDR1 SGDLS, CDR2 YYNGEE. The V end lost 5 bases, the J end lost 0 bases, and 21 bases lay between the germline ends. The CDR3 spans 18 residues. The DNA of the CDR3 is TGTGCCAGCAGTCGATACCCTCCGGGAGAGAGCTCTGGAAACACCATATATTTT. Residues: CASSRYPPGESSGNTIYF.

Comments on this clone: An end of the junction differs from the germline gene, which may be a read error. Other DNA sequences in the same sample also yield this CDR3. V gene TRBV30 combines with J gene TRBJ1-6, with 11 nucleotides matching TRBD1. The germline gives CDR1 GTSNPN, CDR2 SVGIG (reference sequence). CDR3 length equals 16 residues. DNA of the CDR3: TGTGCCTGGAGTAGATCCGGGACAGGGGGTAATTCCCCCCTCCACTTT. It specifies CAWSRSGTGGNSPLHF.

The chain couples TRBV29-1 to TRBJ1-5; D is perhaps TRBD1 (5 bases). V lost 5 bases and J 5 bases, leaving 10 bases between the germline ends. CDR1 SQVTM and CDR2 ANQGSEA come from the germline V gene. The CDR3 has 12 amino acids. CDR3 DNA sequence: TGCAGCGTTCGACAGAGAGATCAGCCCCAGCATTTT. Its protein is CSVRQRDQPQHF.

This chain connects TRBV2 to TRBJ2-1, with TRBD2 identical over 7 bases. Trimming removed 3 bases from V and 11 bases from J; junction bases left unmatched: 13. The CDR3 is 15 amino acids. In germline, CDR1 is SNHLY, CDR2 FYNNEI. CDR3 region: CASSENWLADHKQFF. In DNA form, the CDR3 reads TGTGCCAGCAGTGAGAATTGGCTAGCGGACCATAAGCAGTTCTTC.

V gene TRBV11-3 combines with J gene TRBJ2-1; 10 nucleotides align to TRBD2. This CDR3 is built from 15 residues. Per germline, CDR1 SGHNT and CDR2 YENEEA. The J segment lost 2 bases and the V segment lost 5 bases, leaving 3 bases of the junction unmatched. This CDR3 reads CASSTGLAAYNEQFF. For the CDR3, the DNA is TGTGCCAGCAGCACCGGACTAGCGGCCTACAATGAGCAGTTCTTC.

V gene TRBV11-3 combines with J gene TRBJ2-1; D possibly corresponds to TRBD2 (6 bases). Per the germline V gene, CDR1 is SGHNT and CDR2 is YENEEA. V shed 0 bases and J shed 10 bases, with 13 bases lying between them. CDR3 length equals 14 residues. CDR3 DNA sequence: TGTGCCAGCAGCTTAGATCTGGCGGGACGGGAGCAGTTCTTC. Residues: CASSLDLAGREQFF.

The rearrangement uses TRBV11-2 and TRBJ2-5, with no clear D. Trimming shortened V by 2 bases and J by 3 bases, and 7 bases separated the two germline ends. This CDR3 region has 13 residues. Germline loops: CDR1 SGHAT, CDR2 FQNNGV. The CDR3 region has the DNA TGTGCCAGCAGCTTATTTGCGGAAGAGACCCAGTACTTC. Translated, it gives CASSLFAEETQYF. Supplemented by reference TRBV11-2 and TRBJ2-5, the full variable domain reads EAGVAQSPRYKIIEKRQSVAFWCNPISGHATLYWYQQILGQGPKLLIQFQNNGVVDDSQLPKDRFSAERLKGVDSTLKIQPAKLEDSAVYLCASSLFAEETQYFGPGTRLLVL.

The chain carries TRBV7-9 and TRBJ1-1, with D unresolved. Germline V lookup: CDR1 SEHNR, CDR2 FQNEAQ (reference sequence). Trimming shortened V by 5 bases and J by 0 bases, and 13 bases separated the two germline ends. The CDR3 runs to 15 residues. The chain's CDR3 is CASSPFGGVNTEAFF. As DNA, the CDR3 is TGTGCCAGCAGCCCTTTTGGCGGGGTGAACACTGAAGCTTTCTTT.

The CDR3 spells CASSFACQGRALNTEAFF. CDR3 coding DNA: TGTGCCAGCAGCTTTGCTTGTCAGGGAAGGGCTTTGAACACTGAAGCTTTCTTT. The chain recombines TRBV12-1 with TRBJ1-1; the table names TRBD1, a call not compared with the DNA. TRBV12-1 is a listed pseudogene. The CDR3 runs 18 residues.

The V and J genes are TRBV4-2 and TRBJ2-3, with D hard to call. V shed 0 bases and J shed 6 bases, with 10 bases lying between them. This CDR3 has 14 residues. Germline V gene lookup returns CDR1 LGHNA and CDR2 YNFKEQ. The CDR3 sequence: CASSQDGSPDTQYF. The CDR3, as DNA: TGTGCCAGCAGCCAAGACGGGTCCCCCGATACGCAGTATTTT.

This chain joins TRBV10-1 and TRBJ2-3, with TRBD1 as a possible D gene (7 bases). Germline values: CDR1 WNHNN, CDR2 SYGVQD (reference sequence). The CDR3 contains 18 residues. The ends were cut back, 3 bases at V and 3 bases at J, with 22 bases in the middle. CDR3 sequence reads: CASSESQGGIEGTDTQYF. The CDR3 DNA reads as TGCGCCAGCAGTGAATCGCAGGGGGGAATTGAGGGTACAGATACGCAGTATTTT.

The chain recombines TRBV2 with TRBJ2-2, with 7 nucleotides matching TRBD1. This CDR3 has 14 residues. The germline gives CDR1 SNHLY, CDR2 FYNNEI. V was clipped by 1 base and J by 6 bases; unmatched bases: 2. The chain's CDR3 is CASSEDRGAGELFF. The CDR3 DNA follows: TGTGCCAGCAGTGAAGACAGGGGAGCCGGGGAGCTGTTTTTT.

V gene TRBV7-9 combines with J gene TRBJ2-1; TRBD2 matches at 9 bases. The CDR3 length is 14 residues. Unmatched junction bases numbered 5, after V lost 5 bases and J lost 6 bases. The germline V gene has CDR1 SEHNR and CDR2 FQNEAQ (reference sequence). The CDR3 sequence is CASSLRGRANEQFF. The CDR3 region has the DNA TGTGCCAGCAGCCTCCGCGGGAGGGCCAATGAGCAGTTCTTC.

The chain recombines TRBV14 with TRBJ2-1, with 9 bases lining up with TRBD2. This CDR3 is built from 16 residues. J was trimmed by 3 bases and V by 4 bases; bases with no gene match: 7. Germline values: CDR1 SGHDN, CDR2 FVKESK. The CDR3 protein is CASSLNRLADYNEQFF. CDR3 DNA sequence: TGTGCCAGCAGCCTCAATAGACTAGCGGACTACAATGAGCAGTTCTTC. The complete variable domain, with remaining parts taken from reference TRBV14 and TRBJ2-1, reads EAGVTQFPSHSVIEKGQTVTLRCDPISGHDNLYWYRRVMGKEIKFLLHFVKESKQDESGMPNNRFLAERTGGTYSTLKVQPAELEDSGVYFCASSLNRLADYNEQFFGPGTRLTVL.

The chain joins TRBV5-1 to TRBJ2-7, with TRBD2 matching over 8 bases. This CDR3 has 15 residues. V shed 4 bases and J 3 bases; nucleotides not matched to a gene: 9. CDR1 and CDR2 from the germline V gene are SGHRS and YFSETQ. The CDR3 DNA sequence: TGCGCCAGCAGCCCGGGAGGGCCGAGCTACTACGAGCAGTACTTC. Protein sequence: CASSPGGPSYYEQYF.

On this clone itself: At one end, the junction sequence differs from germline, possibly due to a read error. V is TRBV7-7 and J is TRBJ2-1, with unresolved D. Germline CDR1 and CDR2: SSHAT and FNYEAQ (reference sequence). CDR3 length equals 14 residues. The CDR3 region has the DNA TGTGCTAGCAGCTTAGGCGGAAGATACAATGAGCAGTTCTTC. Its protein is CASSLGGRYNEQFF.

The genes are TRBV5-1 and TRBJ2-3; 14 bases are a match to TRBD2. Trimming took 4 bases from V and 3 from J; bases not matched to a gene: 7. The CDR3 runs to 17 residues. Looked up from germline, CDR1 is SGHRS and CDR2 is YFSETQ. CDR3 loop: CASSTGTSGSRTDTQYF. CDR3 nucleotide sequence: TGCGCCAGCAGCACCGGGACTAGCGGGAGTCGTACAGATACGCAGTATTTT.

V and J are TRBV27 and TRBJ1-1; TRBD1 is a possible D gene (6 bases). Germline CDR1 MNHEY, CDR2 SMNVEV (reference sequence). Trimming removed 5 bases from V and 0 bases from J, with 13 bases in between. There are 15 residues in the CDR3. CDR3 loop: CASSLRGGLNTEAFF. CDR3 nucleotides: TGTGCCAGCAGTCTACGGGGGGGGCTGAACACTGAAGCTTTCTTT.

The chain carries TRBV19 and TRBJ2-1, with 10 positions matching TRBD2. Germline trimming cut 3 bases from V and 4 bases from J; bases unmatched to any gene: 3. Looked up from germline, CDR1 is LNHDA and CDR2 is SQIVND (reference sequence). CDR3 size: 15 residues. The CDR3 DNA reads as TGTGCCAGTAGTATCGAGGGACTAGCGTACAATGAGCAGTTCTTC. Amino acids: CASSIEGLAYNEQFF.

The J gene is TRBJ2-4, the V gene TRBV11-2; TRBD1 might be the D (6 bases). CDR1 is SGHAT, CDR2 FQNNGV, per germline. The CDR3 sequence is 17 residues long. V lost 6 bases and J lost 0, with 18 bases in between. CDR3 amino acids: CASSQITGPLAKNIQYF. DNA for the CDR3: TGTGCCAGCAGTCAAATTACAGGGCCGTTAGCCAAAAACATTCAGTACTTC.

The chain is built from TRBV28 and TRBJ2-1, with TRBD2 identical over 15 bases. Germline values: CDR1 MDHEN, CDR2 SYDVKM. V trimming: 1 base; J trimming: 7 bases; junction bases outside the gene matches: 5. CDR3 length: 17 residues. The CDR3 loop is CASSLSAGTSGRNEQFF. The CDR3 region has the DNA TGTGCCAGCAGTTTATCGGCTGGGACTAGCGGGAGGAATGAGCAGTTCTTC.

The V and J genes are TRBV20-1 and TRBJ2-7; 7 nucleotides line up with TRBD2. This CDR3 is 11 amino acids long. With V trimmed by 6 bases and J by 3 bases, 2 bases remained unmatched. The V gene's germline CDR1 is DFQATT and CDR2 SNEGSKA (reference sequence). In DNA form, the CDR3 reads TGCAGTGCCTGGACTAGCTACGAGCAGTACTTC. It translates to CSAWTSYEQYF.

The V and J genes are TRBV29-1 and TRBJ2-2, with D perhaps matching TRBD2 (7 bases). The CDR3 is made up of 14 amino acids. Germline V gene data show CDR1 as SQVTM and CDR2 as ANQGSEA. The CDR3 region has the DNA TGCAGTACAAAGGGGGGGGCGGAGACCGGGGAGCTGTTTTTT. Translated, it gives CSTKGGAETGELFF.